This T cell receptor beta chain was found in a study of shared clonotypes between healthy human individuals. Study outcomes and limitations: When compared with the clonotypes that were shared by all four sorted-subset donors, the non-shared clonotypes turned out to have lower generation probabilities. The authors sampled blood alone, and tissue repertoires likely differ.

As defined, naive CD8 cells were CD45RO-negative and positively selected for CCR7, with terminally differentiated effector memory CD45RA+ cells excluded. On this clone itself: The antigen is not known.

Original data processing: Owing to the provision of junction-only sequences devoid of quality scores by immunoSEQ, filtering differed. Method: immunoSEQ multiplex PCR; TCRdb's copy keeps in-frame clones and lacks some. Clone size and V and J calls were adopted from that table, with D and trimming inferred from the DNA. The table lists millions of clones, 85% to 95% of them singletons. V shed 0 bases and J 8 bases; nucleotides not matched to a gene: 4. Germline V gene sequence: CDR1 SGHAT, CDR2 FQNNGV. There are 14 residues in the CDR3. What was sequenced was naive CD8+ T cells from PBMCs. The chain has TRBV11-2 and TRBJ2-1; 7 positions match TRBD2. The receptor comes from a young man in good health. Some clones in this sample may be carry-over from other donors' samples. CDR3 sequence reads: CASSLEGGWDEQFF. DNA of the CDR3: TGTGCCAGCAGCTTAGAGGGAGGGTGGGATGAGCAGTTCTTC.